The subject of this entry is one T cell receptor (beta chain). Time point noted: blood 2 weeks post-SBRT. The treatment denotes: 15 Gy SBRT to primary tumor, nephrectomy 4 weeks later. Blood was sampled at baseline, 2 weeks and 4 weeks after SBRT. TCRdb keeps only in-frame clones here, not all; method: immunoSEQ multiplex PCR. Here the sample spans about 65,000 clones, around 77% being singletons. The source of the sample is a study of radiation and T cells in renal cell carcinoma. At the level of the study: Nephrectomy followed 15 Gy stereotactic body radiation by 4 weeks.

CDR1 and CDR2 from the germline V gene are SEHNR and FQNEAQ (reference sequence). This CDR3 has 16 amino acids. V lost 5 bases to trimming and J lost 0 bases, with 14 bases between them. The receptor comes from a man in his 60s with renal cell carcinoma. The chain is built from TRBV7-9 and TRBJ2-1, with D possibly being TRBD1 (6 bases). The specimen was blood, collected from a patient whose treatment included radiotherapy and nephrectomy. CDR3: CASSPPTGSSYNEQFF. DNA for the CDR3: TGTGCCAGCAGCCCACCAACAGGGAGCTCCTACAATGAGCAGTTCTTC.